Described below is a single T cell receptor (beta chain) sequence and its context. Its antigen is still unknown. Healthy bone marrow donors made up the cohort. Trimming removed 10 bases at V and 2 bases at J, with 18 bases between. This CDR3 is built from 14 residues. The germline V gene encodes CDR1 MRHNA and CDR2 SNTAGT. The sample is drawn from a study of cytomegalovirus exposure and HLA in healthy donors. The PCR used 60 Vbeta and 13 Jbeta primers. Method: immunoSEQ multiplex PCR; TCRdb's copy keeps in-frame clones and lacks some. The sample records 75,000 to 100,000 clones, about four fifths being singletons. Study-wide results and limits: The authors later found TCR association rates varying by HLA locus, with DRB1 most and HLA-C fewest. An analysis was carried out at a later point. It showed that HLA-associated TCR beta chains were more clonally expanded than equally common non-associated chains. Among TCR sequences, most were rare, though some public TCRs appeared in many donors.

The TCR comes from a young man in good health and CMV-seropositive. The source material was PBMCs. The V and J genes are TRBV6-4 and TRBJ2-7; tentatively, D is TRBD2 (5 bases). Here the CDR3 reads CATCGRGQTYEQYF. CDR3 coding DNA: TGTGCCACCTGCGGACGCGGGCAGACCTACGAGCAGTACTTC.